Below, 26 T cell receptor beta chains from the same sample are listed, as sequenced in a study of blood T cell repertoires in COVID-19. Sequencing was performed with immunoSEQ multiplex PCR; in TCRdb, only in-frame clones are kept and a portion is missing. Here the sample spans more than 55,000 clones, about nine tenths being singletons. Sequenced sample: peripheral blood. These TCRs come from an elderly woman with acute or convalescent COVID-19.

The chain couples TRBV30 to TRBJ1-3; 9 nucleotides line up with TRBD1. J lost 1 base, V lost 6 bases, and 7 bases had no gene match. The V gene's germline CDR1 is GTSNPN and CDR2 SVGIG (reference sequence). The CDR3 spans 15 residues. The CDR3 sequence is CACLGTGSSGNTIYF. The CDR3, as DNA: TGTGCCTGTCTCGGGACAGGGAGTTCTGGAAACACCATATATTTT.

This clone has just one count. The chain is built from TRBV5-1 and TRBJ1-6, with D hard to call. V lost 8 bases, J lost 0 bases, and 12 bases lay in between. The CDR3 is 15 residues long. Per the germline V gene, CDR1 is SGHRS and CDR2 is YFSETQ. CDR3 in DNA: TGCGCCAGTTCGGACGGGAGCTCCTATAATTCACCCCTCCACTTT. Amino acid sequence: CASSDGSSYNSPLHF. Filled out from reference TRBV5-1 and TRBJ1-6, the complete variable domain reads KAGVTQTPRYLIKTRGQQVTLSCSPISGHRSVSWYQQTPGQGLQFLFEYFSETQRNKGNFPGRFSGRQFSNSRSEMNVSTLELGDSALYLCASSDGSSYNSPLHFGNGTRLTVT.

The rearrangement links TRBV27 to TRBJ2-7, with 13 bases matching TRBD2. This CDR3 has 15 residues. Germline CDR1 is MNHEY and CDR2 is SMNVEV (reference sequence). The V gene end was trimmed by 6 bases and the J gene end by 6 bases; junction bases not matched to a gene: 8. The CDR3 DNA follows: TGTGCCAGCAGGATCACTAGCGGGAGGGGCCTCGAGCAGTACTTC. Encoded protein: CASRITSGRGLEQYF.

The chain combines TRBV28 with TRBJ1-5; no firm D call. V lost 1 base and J lost 0, with 4 bases in between. CDR3 length: 14 residues. CDR1 MDHEN and CDR2 SYDVKM come from the germline V gene. Here the CDR3 DNA reads TGTGCCAGCAGTTTATCCCTTAGCAATCAGCCCCAGCATTTT. It specifies CASSLSLSNQPQHF.

This chain connects TRBV10-1 to TRBJ1-3; D is perhaps TRBD1 (5 bases). Germline V gene data show CDR1 as WNHNN and CDR2 as SYGVQD (reference sequence). Trimming took 6 bases from V and 3 from J, leaving 18 bases between them. The CDR3 sequence is 16 residues long. The CDR3 DNA follows: TGCGCCAGCAGCGAGGCGGGAGGGGCAAGTGGAAACACCATATATTTT. This translates into CASSEAGGASGNTIYF.

The CDR3 nucleotides read TGTGCCAGCACCCCCGGACAGCCCTGGCAGCCCCAGCATTTT. Its protein is CASTPGQPWQPQHF. This chain joins TRBV28 and TRBJ1-5; D possibly corresponds to TRBD1 (6 bases). Trimming took off 7 bases at V and 7 bases at J, with 17 bases between the two ends. Germline CDR1 and CDR2: MDHEN and SYDVKM. The CDR3 covers 14 residues.

The chain joins TRBV6-5 to TRBJ1-2; D possibly corresponds to TRBD1 (6 bases). Trimming stripped 5 bases from V and 13 bases from J, with 20 bases between. Per germline, CDR1 MNHEY and CDR2 SVGAGI. CDR3 length: 13 residues. The CDR3: CASSPLRTAVVTF. CDR3 coding DNA: TGTGCCAGCAGTCCCCTACGGACAGCGGTTGTCACCTTC.

The gene calls are TRBV5-1 and TRBJ2-7, with a tentative D call TRBD1 (5 bases). Trimming took off 0 bases at V and 3 bases at J, with 16 bases between the two ends. The CDR3 length is 16 residues. In germline, CDR1 is SGHRS, CDR2 YFSETQ. Here the CDR3 reads CASSLEPWQGRYEQYF. The CDR3, as DNA: TGCGCCAGCAGCTTGGAACCGTGGCAGGGTCGCTACGAGCAGTACTTC.

The chain combines TRBV19 with TRBJ1-5, with D perhaps matching TRBD1 (5 bases). The CDR3 runs 15 residues. V gave up 7 bases and J gave up 2 bases, with 15 bases separating them. Germline V CDR1 and CDR2: LNHDA, SQIVND (reference sequence). CDR3 loop: CASIANGGGNQPQHF. The CDR3 DNA reads TGTGCCAGTATCGCAAACGGAGGGGGCAATCAGCCCCAGCATTTT.

V and J are TRBV6-5 and TRBJ2-7, with 14 nucleotides matching TRBD2. Germline CDR1 and CDR2: MNHEY and SVGAGI. The CDR3 consists of 15 residues. V was pared by 6 bases and J by 4 bases, with 5 bases of the junction left unmatched. The CDR3 loop is CASRLGLAGEYEQYF. The CDR3 DNA is TGTGCCAGCAGGCTGGGACTAGCGGGGGAGTACGAGCAGTACTTC.

The chain carries TRBV19 and TRBJ1-3; 7 nucleotides match TRBD1. The junction had 11 bases not matched to a gene; V was cut back by 8 bases and J by 1 base. The germline V gene encodes CDR1 LNHDA and CDR2 SQIVND (reference sequence). The CDR3 runs to 16 residues. The CDR3 protein is CASVPGQPGSGNTIYF. In DNA form, the CDR3 reads TGTGCCAGTGTTCCGGGACAGCCGGGGTCTGGAAACACCATATATTTT.

The gene calls are TRBV5-1 and TRBJ2-7, with D perhaps TRBD1 (5 bases). The CDR3 totals 14 residues. V was shortened by 5 bases and J by 2 bases, with 14 bases between the two germline ends. Germline lookup yields CDR1 SGHRS and CDR2 YFSETQ. DNA for the CDR3: TGCGCCAGCAGGGGAACAACACAGGCCTACGAGCAGTACTTC. It specifies CASRGTTQAYEQYF.

The chain links TRBV7-3 to TRBJ2-5; 8 bases are a match to TRBD2. The CDR3 has 15 residues. Trimming took 2 bases from V and 5 from J; bases not matched to a gene: 7. Germline V gene lookup returns CDR1 SGHTA and CDR2 FQGTGA. The CDR3 nucleotides are TGTGCCAGCAGCTTATCCTATCGCGGGAGGGAGACCCAGTACTTC. It codes for CASSLSYRGRETQYF.

The chain carries TRBV30 and TRBJ1-5; D is unclear. This CDR3 is built from 12 residues. Germline V gene sequence: CDR1 GTSNPN, CDR2 SVGIG (reference sequence). Trimming took 2 bases from V and 4 from J, leaving 6 bases between them. CDR3 sequence: CAWSPQNQPQHF. CDR3 coding DNA: TGTGCCTGGAGTCCCCAAAATCAGCCCCAGCATTTT. Complete variable domain (other parts from reference TRBV30 and TRBJ1-5): SQTIHQWPATLVQPVGSPLSLECTVEGTSNPNLYWYRQAAGRGLQLLFYSVGIGQISSEVPQNLSASRPQDRQFILSSKKLLLSDSGFYLCAWSPQNQPQHFGDGTRLSIL.

This rearrangement joins TRBV19 to TRBJ1-5; no reliable D call. V was shortened by 2 bases and J by 7 bases, with 18 bases between the two germline ends. The germline V gene encodes CDR1 LNHDA and CDR2 SQIVND (reference sequence). This CDR3 is 16 amino acids long. The chain's CDR3 is CASSISPRGEGQPQHF. In nucleotides, the CDR3 is TGTGCCAGTAGTATATCCCCTCGCGGGGAAGGACAGCCCCAGCATTTT.

The chain combines TRBV5-8 with TRBJ2-7; D is undetermined. Germline CDR1 is SGHTS and CDR2 is YDEGEE. The CDR3 is 13 residues long. Trimming removed 0 bases from V and 1 base from J, with 5 bases in between. The CDR3 DNA follows: TGTGCCAGCAGCTTGGTCCATTCCTACGAGCAGTACTTC. This sequence encodes CASSLVHSYEQYF. The full variable domain, completed using reference TRBV5-8 and TRBJ2-7, is EAGVTQSPTHLIKTRGQQATLRCSPISGHTSVYWYQQALGLGLQFLLWYDEGEERNRGNFPPRFSGRQFPNYSSELNVNALELEDSALYLCASSLVHSYEQYFGPGTRLTVT.

The gene calls are TRBV11-2 and TRBJ1-2; D may be TRBD1 (5 bases). The CDR3 totals 17 residues. V dropped 0 bases and J dropped 7 bases, with 21 bases sitting between them. The V gene's germline CDR1 is SGHAT and CDR2 FQNNGV. The CDR3 DNA is TGTGCCAGCAGCTTAGACCAAACCAGGGTGGTCGCCTCTGGCTACACCTTC. Protein product: CASSLDQTRVVASGYTF.

The chain couples TRBV30 to TRBJ1-1; a possible D gene is TRBD1 (6 bases). CDR1 GTSNPN and CDR2 SVGIG come from the germline V gene (reference sequence). CDR3 length: 11 amino acids. V was trimmed by 2 bases and J by 12 bases, leaving 13 bases between them. CDR3 region: CAWSYGQGSFF. The CDR3 DNA reads as TGTGCCTGGAGTTATGGGCAGGGGTCTTTCTTT.

The rearrangement joins TRBV7-9 to TRBJ1-4; D may be TRBD1 (6 bases). Germline assignment: CDR1 SEHNR and CDR2 FQNEAQ (reference sequence). The CDR3 totals 14 residues. V dropped 5 bases and J dropped 7 bases, with 14 bases sitting between them. The CDR3 spells CASSILQGSEKLFF. Written as DNA, the CDR3 is TGTGCCAGCAGCATTCTACAGGGTAGTGAAAAACTGTTTTTT.

This chain uses TRBV4-2 with TRBJ1-6, with a tentative D call TRBD1 (6 bases). V dropped 11 bases and J dropped 3 bases, with 14 bases sitting between them. Germline V lookup: CDR1 LGHNA, CDR2 YNFKEQ. The CDR3 runs 14 residues. CDR3 protein: CASKGEIYNSPLHF. The DNA of the CDR3 is TGTGCCTCGAAGGGGGAGATCTATAATTCACCCCTCCACTTT.

V and J are TRBV7-2 and TRBJ2-3; no clear D. The V gene's germline CDR1 is SGHTA and CDR2 FQGNSA. Deletions cut 1 base from V and 0 bases from J, with 8 bases between. The CDR3 extends over 15 amino acids. The CDR3 is CASSLGGRSTDTQYF. CDR3 coding DNA: TGTGCCAGCAGCTTAGGAGGCCGTAGCACAGATACGCAGTATTTT.

This chain joins TRBV19 and TRBJ1-3; TRBD1 is a possible D gene (6 bases). CDR3 length: 15 amino acids. V dropped 4 bases and J dropped 2 bases, with 12 bases sitting between them. Germline-derived CDR1 and CDR2 are LNHDA and SQIVND (reference sequence). The DNA for the CDR3 is TGTGCCAGTAGTAACTACAGGGCGGCTGGAAACACCATATATTTT. Encoded protein: CASSNYRAAGNTIYF.

The rearrangement joins TRBV27 to TRBJ1-2; D remains unclear. The length of the CDR3 is 14 residues. Germline-derived CDR1 and CDR2 are MNHEY and SMNVEV (reference sequence). The V end was cut by 1 base, the J end by 0 bases, with 6 bases between. CDR3 in DNA: TGTGCCAGCAGTTTATATAGAGCTAACTATGGCTACACCTTC. This codes for CASSLYRANYGYTF.

This clone was picked up a small number of times. The chain joins TRBV12-5 to TRBJ2-3; no clear D. The V end lost 1 base, the J end lost 0 bases, and 5 bases lay between the germline ends. Germline-derived CDR1 and CDR2 are LGHNT and FRNRAP. This CDR3 has 14 residues. The CDR3 loop reads CASGLGTSTDTQYF. The CDR3 DNA is TGTGCTAGTGGTTTGGGTACTAGCACAGATACGCAGTATTTT.

The chain couples TRBV6-1 to TRBJ1-5; the D gene is possibly TRBD1 (6 bases). V shed 2 bases and J shed 5 bases, with 10 bases lying between them. The CDR3 loop spans 14 amino acids. Germline V gene sequence: CDR1 MNHNS, CDR2 SASEGT. CDR3 bases: TGTGCCAGCAGTGAACCACAGGGATATCAGCCCCAGCATTTT. It specifies CASSEPQGYQPQHF.

This clone came up once. This chain joins TRBV7-6 and TRBJ2-2; D perhaps matches TRBD1 (5 bases). The ends were cut back, 1 base at V and 6 bases at J, with 12 bases in the middle. The CDR3 is 15 residues long. Germline CDR1 and CDR2: SGHVS and FNYEAQ. CDR3 sequence reads: CASSLEAGLAGELFF. The CDR3 DNA reads as TGTGCCAGCAGCTTAGAGGCAGGGTTAGCCGGGGAGCTGTTTTTT.